The 24 T cell receptor beta chains below all came from one sample that was sequenced in a study of metastatic and nonmetastatic thyroid tumors. Until they underwent thyroid surgery, no patient had received any treatment. TCRdb re-clonotyped the PCR reads through MiXCR. The table lists about 70,000 clones, about 17% of them singletons. The sequenced material came from blood. The receptors originated from a female donor with papillary thyroid cancer or a benign thyroid nodule (not recorded which). Some clones in this sample may be carry-over from other donors' samples.

The sample holds many counts of this clone. This chain links TRBV28 with TRBJ2-3; no definite D call. Trimming stripped 5 bases from V and 6 bases from J, with 18 bases between. The CDR3 is 15 residues long. CDR1 and CDR2 (germline): MDHEN, SYDVKM. The CDR3 region has the DNA TGTGCCAGCAGTACCCCTTTCGTCGGGTTTGATACGCAGTATTTT. It is translated as CASSTPFVGFDTQYF.

This clone was detected ten times or more. The rearrangement joins TRBV7-8 to TRBJ1-2; 8 bases line up with TRBD1. From germline, CDR1 is SGHVS and CDR2 FQNEAQ. V was pared by 1 base and J by 4 bases, with 2 bases of the junction left unmatched. The CDR3 covers 14 residues. CDR3 residues: CASSLGQGIYGYTF. The DNA of the CDR3 is TGTGCCAGCAGCTTAGGACAGGGGATCTATGGCTACACCTTC. The complete variable domain, with remaining parts taken from reference TRBV7-8 and TRBJ1-2, reads GAGVSQSPRYKVAKRGQDVALRCDPISGHVSLFWYQQALGQGPEFLTYFQNEAQLDKSGLPSDRFFAERPEGSVSTLKIQRTQQEDSAVYLCASSLGQGIYGYTFGSGTRLTVV.

This clone was counted ten times or more. The chain carries TRBV7-9 and TRBJ2-3; D not certain. Deletions cut 1 base from V and 6 bases from J, with 5 bases between. CDR1 is SEHNR, CDR2 FQNEAQ, per germline (reference sequence). CDR3 length: 12 amino acids. CDR3 DNA: TGTGCCAGCAGCTTAGACTTGGATACGCAGTATTTT. Residues: CASSLDLDTQYF. Using reference TRBV7-9 and TRBJ2-3 for the parts outside the CDR3, the full variable domain is DTGVSQNPRHKITKRGQNVTFRCDPISEHNRLYWYRQTLGQGPEFLTYFQNEAQLEKSRLLSDRFSAERPKGSFSTLEIQRTEQGDSAMYLCASSLDLDTQYFGPGTRLTVL.

At least ten counts were recorded for this clone. The chain recombines TRBV7-9 with TRBJ1-2, with TRBD1 matching 7 bases. This CDR3 comprises 13 residues. The germline V gene has CDR1 SEHNR and CDR2 FQNEAQ (reference sequence). V was clipped by 3 bases and J by 7 bases; unmatched bases: 5. The CDR3 reads CASSFQGESGYTF. CDR3 DNA: TGTGCCAGCAGCTTCCAGGGGGAAAGTGGCTACACCTTC.

This clone occurred many times. The chain is built from TRBV7-3 and TRBJ2-1; D is perhaps TRBD2 (5 bases). This CDR3 comprises 14 residues. Trimming took off 2 bases at V and 5 bases at J, with 10 bases between the two ends. CDR1 and CDR2 from the germline V gene are SGHTA and FQGTGA. CDR3: CASSLSAGNNEQFF. The CDR3 coding sequence is TGTGCCAGCAGCTTATCTGCGGGCAACAATGAGCAGTTCTTC.

There are a few counts of this clone. This may be a read error, as it is one base from a much larger clone. Other DNA sequences of this sample code for an identical CDR3. V is TRBV29-1 and J is TRBJ2-7; TRBD2 aligns across 7 bases. Losses at the gene ends were 6 bases for V and 0 bases for J; bases not matched to a gene: 14. The CDR3 sequence is 16 residues long. Germline V gene data show CDR1 as SQVTM and CDR2 as ANQGSEA. The CDR3 nucleotides are TGCAGCGTCCCCAACCCCTCTAGCGGCAGCTCCTACGAGCAGTACTTC. It translates to CSVPNPSSGSSYEQYF.

Comments on this clone: Sequence at one end of the junction differs from germline and may be a read error. The rearrangement joins TRBV12-3 or TRBV12-4 to TRBJ2-3; 11 bases are a match to TRBD2. The CDR3 covers 14 residues. CDR3 in DNA: TGTGCCAGCAGTTATAGCGGGGGGGCAGATACTCAGTATTTT. Its protein product is CASSYSGGADTQYF.

This clone was observed many times. The chain is built from TRBV7-9 and TRBJ2-7, with 7 bases matching TRBD1. This CDR3 contains 14 residues. From germline, CDR1 is SEHNR and CDR2 FQNEAQ (reference sequence). Unmatched junction bases numbered 7, after V lost 5 bases and J lost 3 bases. The DNA of the CDR3 is TGTGCCAGCAGCAAAGGGGGCCAGGGCTACGAGCAGTACTTC. Its protein is CASSKGGQGYEQYF.

This clone was found many times. The chain employs TRBV28 and TRBJ1-1; D not resolved. Looked up from germline, CDR1 is MDHEN and CDR2 is SYDVKM. V gave up 6 bases and J gave up 1 base, with 6 bases separating them. The CDR3 is 12 amino acids. The CDR3 nucleotides read TGTGCCAGCAGGAGGGCGAACACTGAAGCTTTCTTT. Translating gives CASRRANTEAFF.

This rearrangement joins TRBV5-1 to TRBJ2-7; 9 nucleotides agree with TRBD1. J lost 1 base, V lost 4 bases, and 9 bases had no gene match. The CDR3 runs 16 residues. Looked up from germline, CDR1 is SGHRS and CDR2 is YFSETQ. The CDR3 is CASSPSWDRESYEQYF. The CDR3 region has the DNA TGCGCCAGCAGCCCTAGCTGGGACAGGGAATCCTACGAGCAGTACTTC.

There are many counts of this clone. The chain uses TRBV5-1 and TRBJ1-3, with D perhaps matching TRBD1 (5 bases). The V end lost 4 bases, the J end lost 1 base, and 15 bases lay between the germline ends. The CDR3 has 16 residues. Germline V gives CDR1 SGHRS, CDR2 YFSETQ. CDR3 sequence (DNA): TGCGCCAGCAGCCTTGCCTCGGACACGTCTGGAAACACCATATATTTT. As protein: CASSLASDTSGNTIYF.

This clone was seen more than once but under ten times. The chain uses TRBV6-4 and TRBJ1-3; unclear D gene. The CDR3 has 15 residues. V gave up 3 bases and J gave up 0 bases, with 9 bases separating them. Germline loops: CDR1 MRHNA, CDR2 SNTAGT. Written as DNA, the CDR3 is TGTGCCAGCAGTGAGTCGCCTAGCTCTGGAAACACCATATATTTT. It codes for CASSESPSSGNTIYF.

This clone was counted many times. The gene calls are TRBV29-1 and TRBJ1-1; TRBD1 is a possible D gene (6 bases). Germline loops: CDR1 SQVTM, CDR2 ANQGSEA. Trimming removed 3 bases at V and 5 bases at J, with 13 bases between. The length of the CDR3 is 13 residues. The DNA of the CDR3 is TGCAGCGTTGAGGTAGGCAGGGGTACTGAAGCTTTCTTT. It codes for CSVEVGRGTEAFF.

The V and J genes are TRBV10-1 and TRBJ2-2; D gene unclear. The germline V gene has CDR1 WNHNN and CDR2 SYGVQD (reference sequence). V lost 2 bases to trimming and J lost 14 bases, with 15 bases between them. The CDR3 loop spans 13 amino acids. CDR3 bases: TGCGCCAGCAGTGAGACGAACACCGGGTATCTGTTTTTT. Its translation: CASSETNTGYLFF.

This clone was detected ten times or more. The gene calls are TRBV6-1 and TRBJ1-6; TRBD1 aligns across 7 bases. From germline, CDR1 is MNHNS and CDR2 SASEGT. The V gene end was trimmed by 2 bases and the J gene end by 7 bases; junction bases not matched to a gene: 5. The CDR3 extends over 15 amino acids. In nucleotides, the CDR3 is TGTGCCAGCAGTGAAATGACAGGGTCCAATTCACCCCTCCACTTT. This gives the protein CASSEMTGSNSPLHF.

This clone was picked up one time. A read error may explain this, as a much larger clone is one base away. The J gene is TRBJ2-7, the V gene TRBV5-1, with D unclear. Looked up from germline, CDR1 is SGHRS and CDR2 is YFSETQ. V was pared by 0 bases and J by 2 bases, with 6 bases between. This CDR3 has 13 amino acids. The CDR3 protein is CASSLDPTYEQYF. The CDR3 DNA follows: TGCGCCAGCAGCTTGGACCCGACCTACGAGCAGTACTTC.

This clone was recorded at least ten times. A much larger clonotype is one base distant, so this may be a read error. The chain links TRBV6-5 to TRBJ2-7, with D possibly called TRBD1 or TRBD2 (5 bases each). Germline V gene sequence: CDR1 MNHEY, CDR2 SVGAGI. The CDR3 totals 18 residues. The CDR3 protein is CAGRANLRGETRFYEQYF. CDR3 nucleotide sequence: TGTGCCGGCAGAGCGAATTTACGAGGGGAAACTCGGTTTTACGAGCAGTACTTC.

This clone was seen ten or more times. The chain combines TRBV9 with TRBJ2-7; weak D call: TRBD2 (6 bases). Trimming shortened V by 6 bases and J by 1 base, and 14 bases separated the two germline ends. Germline V CDR1 and CDR2: SGDLS, YYNGEE. The CDR3 totals 14 residues. CDR3 DNA: TGTGCCAGCACCCCCGGGACTTCTTCCTACGAGCAGTACTTC. It yields the protein CASTPGTSSYEQYF.

This clone was counted only a few times. The chain carries TRBV3-1 and TRBJ2-7; 12 positions agree with TRBD2. Looked up from germline, CDR1 is LGHDT and CDR2 is YNNKEL (reference sequence). Trimming removed 3 bases from V and 3 bases from J; junction bases left unmatched: 6. CDR3 size: 16 residues. The CDR3: CASSQYETSGSYEQYF. CDR3 coding DNA: TGTGCCAGCAGCCAGTACGAGACTAGCGGGAGCTACGAGCAGTACTTC.

This clone was observed at least ten times. This rearrangement joins TRBV4-1 to TRBJ1-1; perhaps TRBD1 as D (6 bases). The CDR3 runs 15 residues. Trimming pared 0 bases from V and 2 bases from J, leaving 10 bases between. The germline gives CDR1 MGHRA, CDR2 YSYEKL. CDR3 region: CASSQDGQPNTEAFF. Written as DNA, the CDR3 is TGCGCCAGCAGCCAAGATGGACAGCCAAACACTGAAGCTTTCTTT.

This clone was counted at least ten times. V is TRBV20-1 and J is TRBJ2-7, with TRBD2 matching over 11 bases. CDR1 and CDR2 (germline): DFQATT, SNEGSKA (reference sequence). The CDR3 runs to 13 residues. The V gene end was trimmed by 7 bases and the J gene end by 3 bases; junction bases not matched to a gene: 5. DNA of the CDR3: TGCAGTGGTTCCGGGACTAGCGGCTACGAGCAGTACTTC. Its translation: CSGSGTSGYEQYF.

The sample holds a few counts of this clone. The chain has TRBV27 and TRBJ2-7; 10 bases agree with TRBD2. The ends lost 2 bases at V and 6 bases at J; junction bases unmatched: 13. This CDR3 spans 17 amino acids. CDR1 and CDR2 from the germline V gene are MNHEY and SMNVEV (reference sequence). The CDR3 here is CASSLVGFSSGSGEQYF. The CDR3 DNA sequence: TGTGCCAGCAGTTTAGTGGGGTTTTCTAGCGGGAGTGGCGAGCAGTACTTC.

The table lists this clone with many counts. The chain employs TRBV5-1 and TRBJ2-3; no firm D call. This CDR3 is built from 14 residues. Trimming left V 1 base short and J 6 bases short, with 12 bases between. Germline CDR1 is SGHRS and CDR2 is YFSETQ. The CDR3 nucleotides read TGCGCCAGCAGCTTGCTCTTACCCGGTGATACGCAGTATTTT. This translates into CASSLLLPGDTQYF.

V and J are TRBV12-3 or TRBV12-4 and TRBJ2-1; 10 positions agree with TRBD2. The CDR3 is 16 residues long. After removal of 5 bases from V and 5 bases from J, the junction contained 9 bases not matched to a gene. In DNA, the CDR3 is TGTGCCAGCAGTACATCCCTAGCGGGAGACGACAATGAGCAGTTCTTC. This gives the protein CASSTSLAGDDNEQFF.